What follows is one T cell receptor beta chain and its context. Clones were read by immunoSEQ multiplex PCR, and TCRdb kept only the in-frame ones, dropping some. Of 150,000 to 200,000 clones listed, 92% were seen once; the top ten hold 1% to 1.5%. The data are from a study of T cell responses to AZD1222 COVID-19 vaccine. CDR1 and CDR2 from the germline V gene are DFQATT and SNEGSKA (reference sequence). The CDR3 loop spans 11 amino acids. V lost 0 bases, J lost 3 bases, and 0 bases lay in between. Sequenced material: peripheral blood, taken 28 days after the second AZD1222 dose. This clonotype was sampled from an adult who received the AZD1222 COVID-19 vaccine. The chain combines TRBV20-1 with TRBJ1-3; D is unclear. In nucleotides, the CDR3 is TGCAGTGCTAGAGATGGAAACACCATATATTTT. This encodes CSARDGNTIYF.